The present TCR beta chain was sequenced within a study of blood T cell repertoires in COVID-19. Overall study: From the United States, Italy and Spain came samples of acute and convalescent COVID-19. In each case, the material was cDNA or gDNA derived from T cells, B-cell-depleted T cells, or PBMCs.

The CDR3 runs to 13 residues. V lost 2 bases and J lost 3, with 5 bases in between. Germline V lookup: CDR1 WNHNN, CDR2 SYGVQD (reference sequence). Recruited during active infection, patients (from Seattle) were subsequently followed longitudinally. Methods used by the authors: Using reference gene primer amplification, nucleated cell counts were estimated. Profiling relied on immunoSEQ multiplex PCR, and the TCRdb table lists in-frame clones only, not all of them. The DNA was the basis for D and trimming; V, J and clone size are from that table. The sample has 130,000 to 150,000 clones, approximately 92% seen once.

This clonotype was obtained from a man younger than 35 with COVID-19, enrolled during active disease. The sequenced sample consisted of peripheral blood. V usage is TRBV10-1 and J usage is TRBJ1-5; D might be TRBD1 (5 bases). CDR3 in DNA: TGCGCCAGCAGTGAGGGGGCCAATCAGCCCCAGCATTTT. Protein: CASSEGANQPQHF.